This TCR beta chain was sequenced during a study of T cells in localized non-small cell lung cancer. Findings and limits, study-wide: Longer overall survival accompanied higher blood T cell density. Adjacent lung was found to contain a median around 58 of the top 100 tumor clones.

Assay used: immunoSEQ multiplex PCR; TCRdb lists only in-frame clones, some missing. Of tens of thousands of clones in the sample, about four fifths were seen once. The CDR3 is 16 residues long. V shed 4 bases and J shed 4 bases, with 20 bases lying between them. Germline loops: CDR1 SGHDT, CDR2 YYEEEE. A note on this clone: The antigen is not known.

Sequences were derived from peripheral blood, sampled before any cancer treatment. The rearrangement uses TRBV5-6 and TRBJ1-2; possibly TRBD1 for D (5 bases). The TCR sequence derives from a female donor older than 55 with stage I lung adenocarcinoma. CDR3: CASSPEIGQSGYGYTF. CDR3 nucleotide sequence: TGTGCCAGCAGCCCTGAGATTGGACAATCGGGCTATGGCTACACCTTC.